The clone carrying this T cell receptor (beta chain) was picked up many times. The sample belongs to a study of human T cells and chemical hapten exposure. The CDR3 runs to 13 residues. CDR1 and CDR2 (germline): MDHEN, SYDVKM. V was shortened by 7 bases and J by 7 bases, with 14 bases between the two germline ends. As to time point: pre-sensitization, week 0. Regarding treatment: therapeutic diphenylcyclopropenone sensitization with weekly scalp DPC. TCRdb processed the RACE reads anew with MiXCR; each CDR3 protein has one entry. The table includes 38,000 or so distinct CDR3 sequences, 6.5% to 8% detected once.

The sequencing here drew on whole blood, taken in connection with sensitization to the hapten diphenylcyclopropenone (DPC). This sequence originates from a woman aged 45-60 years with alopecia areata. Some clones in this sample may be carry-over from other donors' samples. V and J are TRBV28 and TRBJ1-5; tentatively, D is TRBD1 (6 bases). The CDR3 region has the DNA TGTGCCAGCATCTCGGGGGCTCGGCAGCCCCAGCATTTT. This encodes CASISGARQPQHF.